This passage covers 6 T cell receptor beta chains from one sample sequenced in a study of shared T cell receptors in the human thymus. Sequenced by immunoSEQ multiplex PCR; TCRdb stores in-frame clones only, minus some. The sample includes 650,000 to 950,000 clones, approximately 83% of them seen just once. This sample was also put to use in a study of human thymus T cells.

The material sequenced was thymocytes. All receptors derive from a girl in the first two years of life with a congenital heart defect.

The rearrangement joins TRBV10-3 to TRBJ1-4, with 10 bases identical to TRBD1. Germline CDR1 is ENHRY and CDR2 is SYGVKD. After removal of 4 bases from V and 1 base from J, the junction contained 12 bases not matched to a gene. The CDR3 spans 19 residues. CDR3 coding DNA: TGTGCCATCAGTGCCCAATTAGACCGGGACAGGGGAACTAATGAAAAACTGTTTTTT. This gives the protein CAISAQLDRDRGTNEKLFF.

The count of this clone is one. V gene TRBV7-2 combines with J gene TRBJ1-4; weak D call: TRBD1 (6 bases). This CDR3 is 14 amino acids long. V was cut by 1 base and J by 4 bases, with 7 bases left in between. Germline V CDR1 and CDR2: SGHTA, FQGNSA. CDR3: CASSLGTDNEKLFF. CDR3 nucleotides: TGTGCCAGCAGCTTAGGGACAGATAATGAAAAACTGTTTTTT.

This clone was seen only a few times. The chain recombines TRBV25-1 with TRBJ1-2; no clear D. The germline gives CDR1 MGHDK, CDR2 SYGVNS. Trimming removed 0 bases at V and 2 bases at J, with 4 bases between. The CDR3 length is 13 residues. This CDR3 is CASSEYTNYGYTF. The CDR3 nucleotides are TGTGCCAGCAGTGAATATACAAACTATGGCTACACCTTC.

The chain links TRBV9 to TRBJ1-2, with D unclear. This CDR3 spans 16 amino acids. Looked up from germline, CDR1 is SGDLS and CDR2 is YYNGEE. Trimming removed 4 bases at V and 3 bases at J, with 19 bases between. CDR3 in amino acids: CASSPSSIRLDYGYTF. The CDR3 nucleotides are TGTGCCAGCAGCCCTTCCTCAATAAGACTGGACTATGGCTACACCTTC.

The chain recombines TRBV5-4 with TRBJ1-1, with 7 bases identical to TRBD1. Germline lookup yields CDR1 SGHNT and CDR2 YYREEE (reference sequence). With V trimmed by 4 bases and J by 4 bases, 7 bases remained unmatched. This CDR3 is 14 amino acids long. The CDR3: CASSPRTGGTEAFF. CDR3 in DNA: TGTGCCAGCAGCCCAAGGACAGGTGGCACTGAAGCTTTCTTT.

This chain links TRBV4-1 with TRBJ2-4; TRBD1 matches 9 bases. The CDR3 has 17 amino acids. Germline CDR1 MGHRA, CDR2 YSYEKL. V lost 1 base to trimming and J lost 4 bases; unmatched junction nucleotides: 8. The chain's CDR3 is CASSQAGRDRAKNIQYF. As DNA, the CDR3 is TGCGCCAGCAGCCAAGCGGGCAGGGACAGGGCGAAAAACATTCAGTACTTC.